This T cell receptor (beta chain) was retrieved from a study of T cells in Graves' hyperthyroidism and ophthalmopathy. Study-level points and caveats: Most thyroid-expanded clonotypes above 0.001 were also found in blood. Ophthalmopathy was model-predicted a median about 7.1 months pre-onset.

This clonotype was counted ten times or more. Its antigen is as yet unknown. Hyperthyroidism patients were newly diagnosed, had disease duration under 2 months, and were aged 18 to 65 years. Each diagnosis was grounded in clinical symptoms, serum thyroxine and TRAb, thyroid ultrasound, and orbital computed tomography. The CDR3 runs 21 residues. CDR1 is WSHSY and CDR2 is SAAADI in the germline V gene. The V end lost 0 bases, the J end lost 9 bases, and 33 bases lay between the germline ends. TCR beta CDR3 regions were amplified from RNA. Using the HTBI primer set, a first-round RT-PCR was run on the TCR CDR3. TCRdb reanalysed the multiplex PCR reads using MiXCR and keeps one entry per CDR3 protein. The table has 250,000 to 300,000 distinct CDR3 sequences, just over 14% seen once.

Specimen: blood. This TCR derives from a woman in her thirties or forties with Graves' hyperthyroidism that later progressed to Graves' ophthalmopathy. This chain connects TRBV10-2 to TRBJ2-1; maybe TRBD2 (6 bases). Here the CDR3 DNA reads TGCGCCAGCAGTGAGTCCCTCGGGAGATTGACAATGAGCACAGACTTTACTGAGCAGTTCTTC. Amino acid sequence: CASSESLGRLTMSTDFTEQFF.